Sequencing of this T cell receptor (beta chain) was carried out in a study of radiation and T cells in renal cell carcinoma. About the research overall: Nephrectomy followed 15 Gy stereotactic body radiation by 4 weeks.

V gave up 0 bases and J gave up 5 bases, with 13 bases separating them. The CDR3 loop spans 15 amino acids. The germline CDR1 and CDR2 sequences are SGDLS and YYNGEE. Time point denoted: baseline pretreatment blood. Specified treatment: 15 Gy SBRT to primary tumor, nephrectomy 4 weeks later. Points on this clone: What it binds is unknown.

The protocol was immunoSEQ multiplex PCR, while the TCRdb copy is restricted to in-frame clones and leaves out a portion. The repertoire holds tens of thousands of clones, with approximately 83% as singletons. The study's findings and limits: In blood, top tumor clones expanded by 2 weeks, shrinking by 4. No pretreatment tumor biopsies were available for baseline clonotypes.

The chain is built from TRBV9 and TRBJ2-3, with a possible D match to TRBD1 (5 bases). Sample: blood, taken from a patient whose treatment included radiotherapy and nephrectomy. This sequence was found in a man between 60 and 75 years old with renal cell carcinoma. CDR3 in amino acids: CASSVEKGLEDTQYF. The CDR3 bases are TGTGCCAGCAGCGTAGAAAAGGGGCTAGAAGATACGCAGTATTTT.